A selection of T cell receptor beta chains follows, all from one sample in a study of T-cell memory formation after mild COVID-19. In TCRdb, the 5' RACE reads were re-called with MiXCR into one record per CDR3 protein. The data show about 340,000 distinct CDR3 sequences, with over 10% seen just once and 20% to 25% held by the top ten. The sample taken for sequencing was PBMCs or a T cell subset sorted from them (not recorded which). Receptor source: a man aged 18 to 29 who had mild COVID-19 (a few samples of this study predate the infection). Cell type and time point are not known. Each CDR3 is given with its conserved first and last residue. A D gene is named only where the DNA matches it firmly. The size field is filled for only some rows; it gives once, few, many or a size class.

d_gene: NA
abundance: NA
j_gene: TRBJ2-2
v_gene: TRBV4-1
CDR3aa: CASSQGGSAGELFF
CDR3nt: TGCGCCAGCAGCCAAGGGGGCTCGGCCGGGGAGCTGTTTTTT

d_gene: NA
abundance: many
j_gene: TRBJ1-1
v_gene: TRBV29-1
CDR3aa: CSVGVSAEAFF
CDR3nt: TGCAGCGTTGGGGTGTCCGCTGAAGCTTTCTTT

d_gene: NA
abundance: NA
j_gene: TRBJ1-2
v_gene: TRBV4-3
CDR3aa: CASSQVVKGSNYGYTF
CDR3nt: TGCGCCAGCAGCCAAGTAGTTAAGGGAAGTAACTATGGCTACACCTTC

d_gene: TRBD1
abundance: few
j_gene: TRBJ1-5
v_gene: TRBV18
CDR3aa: CASSADRGNQPQHF
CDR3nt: TGTGCCAGCTCAGCAGACAGGGGGAATCAGCCCCAGCATTTT

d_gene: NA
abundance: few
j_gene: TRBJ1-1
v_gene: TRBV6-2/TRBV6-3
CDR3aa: CASSLGNTNTEAFF
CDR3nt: TGTGCCAGCAGCCTAGGGAATACGAACACTGAAGCTTTCTTT

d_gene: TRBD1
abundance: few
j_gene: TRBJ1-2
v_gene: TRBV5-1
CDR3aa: CASSHSGQGGDYYGYTF
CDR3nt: TGCGCCAGCAGCCATTCGGGACAGGGAGGGGACTACTATGGCTACACCTTC

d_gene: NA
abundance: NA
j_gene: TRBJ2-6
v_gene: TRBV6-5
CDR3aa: CASSYQGRANVLTF
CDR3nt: TGTGCCAGCAGTTATCAGGGAAGGGCCAACGTCCTGACTTTC

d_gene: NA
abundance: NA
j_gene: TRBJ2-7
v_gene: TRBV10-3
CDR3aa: CAISGLSGEQYF
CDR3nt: TGTGCCATCAGTGGACTCTCTGGGGAGCAGTACTTC

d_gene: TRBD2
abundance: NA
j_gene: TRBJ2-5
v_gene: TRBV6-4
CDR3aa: CASDIRGGAMEQETQYF
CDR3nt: TGTGCCAGCGATATACGCGGGGGGGCTATGGAACAAGAGACCCAGTACTTC

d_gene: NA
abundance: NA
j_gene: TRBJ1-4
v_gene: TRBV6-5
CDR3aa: CASRPRGEANEKLIF
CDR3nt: TGTGCCAGCAGACCGCGGGGGGAGGCTAATGAAAAACTGATTTTT

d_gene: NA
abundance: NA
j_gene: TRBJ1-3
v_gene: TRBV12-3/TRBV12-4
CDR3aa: CASRSSLETFWGNTIYF
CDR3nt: TGTGCCAGCAGATCGTCTTTGGAAACTTTTTGGGGAAACACCATATATTTT

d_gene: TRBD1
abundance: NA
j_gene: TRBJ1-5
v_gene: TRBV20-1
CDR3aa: CSARRTGGSNQPQHF
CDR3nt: TGCAGTGCTAGAAGGACAGGGGGAAGCAATCAGCCCCAGCATTTT